This TCR beta chain came from a study of neoadjuvant anti-PD-1 for oral cavity cancer. This clone was observed a handful of times. The time point is: after neoadjuvant nivolumab, at surgical resection. Cohort: HPV-negative, locally advanced oral cavity squamous cell carcinoma patients. Clones were sequenced by immunoSEQ multiplex PCR, and TCRdb holds only the in-frame ones, with some missing. There are roughly 36,000 clones in the sample; around 40% occur only once, and more than 15% lies in the top ten. V gave up 4 bases and J gave up 5 bases, with 18 bases separating them. The CDR3 contains 15 residues. CDR1 and CDR2 from the germline V gene are SGHRS and YFSETQ.

The source was tumor tissue, collected after nivolumab (anti-PD-1) treatment. This sequence originates from a person aged 35-79 years with oral cavity squamous cell carcinoma. This sequence joins TRBV5-1 and TRBJ1-2; tentative D call: TRBD1 (6 bases). The CDR3 DNA follows: TGCGCCAGCAGCCGCCACCTATCAACAGGGTATGGCTACACCTTC. Amino acids: CASSRHLSTGYGYTF.